The present entry profiles one T cell receptor (beta chain) with its context. Its antigen remains undetermined. No clone much larger than this one lies a single base away; base qualities are absent. The CDR3 goes from the cysteine to the phenylalanine over 13 residues. Only the CDR3 DNA is retained, 39 bases long and in frame from the first base. In the germline V gene, CDR1 corresponds to SGHTA and CDR2 to FQGTGA. Trimming costs V 5 bases and J 6 bases, and their ends lie 10 bases apart. TCRdb lists the instrument as Illumina NovaSeq 6000. TCR cDNA was synthesized by 5'RACE template switching, through which a universal primer site and unique molecular identifiers were introduced. Priming for cDNA synthesis came from both the TCR alpha and TCR beta constant segments. Library amplification involved two PCR steps, and the second step added sample barcodes and sequencing adapters. Libraries were sequenced on Illumina HiSeq 2500 (2x100 bp) or NovaSeq (2x150 bp). The original pipeline was this. Reads were demultiplexed and collapsed into UMI consensus sequences with MIGEC, and V(D)J alignment was performed with MiXCR. Vaccine-responding clonotypes were defined with edgeR using replicate PBMC samples, requiring FDR below 0.01 and a log2 fold change above 5 up to day 15. Bulk clonotypes were assigned CD4 or CD8 identity according to which sequenced CD4 or CD8 repertoire held them at higher abundance. TCRdb handled the public reads itself, with Q25 trimming in fastp and clone calling in MiXCR, and kept productive beta chains. Each entry is one CDR3 protein sequence, shown with its most common DNA and genes. The authors' filters were not applied to this entry. The sample records a few hundred thousand distinct CDR3 sequences, 18% of which are singletons. The ten most abundant clones make up roughly a sixth of the sample.

The sample's treatment or condition label, decoded: live attenuated yellow fever vaccine strain. At each blood-draw timepoint, two biological replicates of bulk PBMCs were obtained. PBMCs were isolated from peripheral blood using a standard Ficoll-Paque protocol. TriZol was used to extract RNA from bulk PBMCs, CD4 and CD8 fractions, and dextramer-positive and dextramer-negative fractions. This sample is drawn from a study of T cells after yellow fever vaccination (dated 2019 in TCRdb). Background on the whole study: Libraries from fractions with low cell numbers were prepared with the SMART-Seq v4 Ultra Low Input RNA kit. Two healthy male donors made up the cohort, one aged 18 to 29 years and the other aged 30 to 40 years. Blood was collected at multiple timepoints before and after primary and secondary immunization, and bulk PBMC replicates and cell subsets were isolated. To follow T-cell clones before and after primary and booster YFV17D yellow fever vaccination, bulk TCR alpha and beta repertoires were sequenced over time.

On the study overall, not on this receptor specifically: Only two donors were included in the study, so the extent to which the findings can be generalized is limited. The secondary T-cell response was found to be weaker but faster than the primary response, with a peak reached on day 5 rather than on day 15. Because abundant contaminating clonotypes from the bulk population could be contained in FACS-sorted repertoires, computational filtering was required. After the booster, most of the clones that had expanded following primary vaccination were detected again (just under 97% of CD4 and roughly 88% of CD8), which suggests that memory was broadly maintained. A small share of clonotypes occurred in both CD4 and CD8 compartments, likely arising from convergent recombination.

The sample in question was PBMCs, obtained before the yellow fever booster vaccination. The chain joins TRBV7-3 to TRBJ2-2, with no reliable assignment of the D segment. The clonotype comes from a man aged 18-30 years who received the YFV17D yellow fever vaccine. The CDR3 region: CASSLRWAGELFF. The sequence in DNA is TGTGCCAGCAGCCTAAGATGGGCCGGGGAGCTGTTTTTT.